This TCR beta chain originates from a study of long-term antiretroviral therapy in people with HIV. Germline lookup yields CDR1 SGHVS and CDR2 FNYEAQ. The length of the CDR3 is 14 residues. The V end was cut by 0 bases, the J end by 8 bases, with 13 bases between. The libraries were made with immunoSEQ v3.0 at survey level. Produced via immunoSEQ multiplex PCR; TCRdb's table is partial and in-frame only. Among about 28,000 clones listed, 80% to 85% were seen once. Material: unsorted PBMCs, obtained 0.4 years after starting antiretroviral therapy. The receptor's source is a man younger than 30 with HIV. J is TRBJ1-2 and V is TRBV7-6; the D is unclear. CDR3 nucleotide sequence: TGTGCCAGCAGCTTAGCCCTTGAAGGTTCAGGCTACACCTTC. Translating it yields CASSLALEGSGYTF.